These 22 T cell receptor beta chains were all obtained from the same sample, sequenced in a study of shared clonotypes between healthy human individuals. Repertoires were generated with immunoSEQ multiplex PCR, while TCRdb's copy carries only in-frame clones and drops some. Of 2,500,000 or so clones detected, 90% to 95% appear once; the ten largest clones hold about 0.13%. The sequenced sample was naive CD4+ T cells sorted from blood. Subset denoted: CD45RA+ positively selected. Every receptor here comes from a man aged 18 to 29 in good health.

The chain has TRBV7-9 and TRBJ1-1; unclear D gene. CDR1 and CDR2 (germline): SEHNR, FQNEAQ (reference sequence). V was pared by 5 bases and J by 3 bases, with 10 bases between. The CDR3 loop spans 13 amino acids. The CDR3 region is CASSPTGDTEAFF. CDR3 DNA sequence: TGTGCCAGCAGCCCAACCGGGGACACTGAAGCTTTCTTT.

The chain recombines TRBV7-2 with TRBJ2-1, with D tentatively TRBD1 (6 bases). V was pared by 6 bases and J by 9 bases, with 24 bases between. CDR1 and CDR2 (germline): SGHTA, FQGNSA. The CDR3 is 16 residues long. This CDR3 reads CASSTTDSILQREQFF. CDR3 DNA: TGTGCCAGCAGTACGACGGACAGCATTCTCCAGCGTGAGCAGTTCTTC.

The chain uses TRBV30 and TRBJ2-3; D unclear. Trimming shortened V by 8 bases and J by 2 bases, and 14 bases separated the two germline ends. Germline CDR1 and CDR2: GTSNPN and SVGIG (reference sequence). This CDR3 has 13 residues. For the CDR3, the DNA is TGTGCCCGCACCCAGAGTTTCACAGATACGCAGTATTTT. Translation gives CARTQSFTDTQYF.

The rearrangement uses TRBV18 and TRBJ1-1; D gene unclear. The germline V gene has CDR1 KGHSH and CDR2 LQKENI. V was clipped by 5 bases and J by 1 base, with 11 bases between them. The CDR3 is 14 residues long. The CDR3 is CASSLRWENTEAFF. DNA of the CDR3: TGTGCCAGCTCATTGAGGTGGGAGAACACTGAAGCTTTCTTT. Complete variable domain (other parts from reference TRBV18 and TRBJ1-1): NAGVMQNPRHLVRRRGQEARLRCSPMKGHSHVYWYRQLPEEGLKFMVYLQKENIIDESGMPKERFSAEFPKEGPSILRIQQVVRGDSAAYFCASSLRWENTEAFFGQGTRLTVV.

The chain uses TRBV28 and TRBJ2-1, with D maybe TRBD2 (6 bases). Trimming stripped 10 bases from V and 8 bases from J, with 24 bases between. Germline lookup yields CDR1 MDHEN and CDR2 SYDVKM. The CDR3 consists of 15 residues. This CDR3 reads CAISRGGGESYEQFF. The CDR3 nucleotides read TGTGCCATCTCAAGGGGAGGCGGTGAATCTTATGAGCAGTTCTTC. Looking up the rest from reference TRBV28 and TRBJ2-1 gives the full variable domain: DVKVTQSSRYLVKRTGEKVFLECVQDMDHENMFWYRQDPGLGLRLIYFSYDVKMKEKGDIPEGYSVSREKKERFSLILESASTNQTSMYLCAISRGGGESYEQFFGPGTRLTVL.

CDR3 bases: TGTGCCAGCAGCTTGCGGCGAAACACTGAAGCTTTCTTT. Its translation: CASSLRRNTEAFF. The genes are TRBV5-5 and TRBJ1-1; no firm D call. Per the germline V gene, CDR1 is SGHKS and CDR2 is YYEKEE (reference sequence). The CDR3 is 13 residues long. V lost 1 base, J lost 2 bases, and 6 bases lay in between.

This chain links TRBV5-4 with TRBJ2-1; no clear D gene. This CDR3 region has 14 residues. V lost 0 bases and J lost 10, with 14 bases in between. The germline CDR1 and CDR2 sequences are SGHNT and YYREEE (reference sequence). Here the CDR3 DNA reads TGTGCCAGCAGCTTGGGTACAGACGGCGTGGAGCAGTTCTTC. Translated, it gives CASSLGTDGVEQFF.

About this clone itself: The sample contains more than one DNA sequence encoding this CDR3. V usage is TRBV2 and J usage is TRBJ2-2; D ambiguous. The V gene lost 3 bases and the J gene lost 6 bases, with 5 bases spanning the gap. There are 12 residues in the CDR3. Germline V gives CDR1 SNHLY, CDR2 FYNNEI. The DNA of the CDR3 is TGTGCCAGCAGTGATGGTCCCGGGGAGCTGTTTTTT. It yields the protein CASSDGPGELFF. Combining the CDR3 with reference TRBV2 and TRBJ2-2 gives the whole variable domain EPEVTQTPSHQVTQMGQEVILRCVPISNHLYFYWYRQILGQKVEFLVSFYNNEISEKSEIFDDQFSVERPDGSNFTLKIRSTKLEDSAMYFCASSDGPGELFFGEGSRLTVL.

The chain couples TRBV9 to TRBJ2-1, with D unclear. Germline V lookup: CDR1 SGDLS, CDR2 YYNGEE. V was clipped by 0 bases and J by 0 bases, with 16 bases between them. The CDR3 is 18 residues long. The DNA for the CDR3 is TGTGCCAGCAGCGTAGAGCCCGACGGCCGGAGCTCCTACAATGAGCAGTTCTTC. It specifies CASSVEPDGRSSYNEQFF.

This chain uses TRBV10-1 with TRBJ2-1; 8 nucleotides align to TRBD2. The CDR3 spans 15 residues. Germline loops: CDR1 WNHNN, CDR2 SYGVQD (reference sequence). J was trimmed by 7 bases and V by 0 bases; bases with no gene match: 5. The CDR3 coding sequence is TGCGCCAGCAGTGAGTCTCGGGGGGGGGTAAATGAGCAGTTCTTC. Encoded protein: CASSESRGGVNEQFF.

The gene calls are TRBV2 and TRBJ1-6; weak D call: TRBD1 (5 bases). The CDR3 sequence is 17 residues long. Trimming cost V 1 base and J 1 base, with 11 bases left between them. Germline loops: CDR1 SNHLY, CDR2 FYNNEI. CDR3 loop: CASSEEAGRSYNSPLHF. The CDR3 coding sequence is TGTGCCAGCAGTGAAGAGGCAGGGAGGTCCTATAATTCACCCCTCCACTTT.

The chain recombines TRBV28 with TRBJ2-3, with TRBD2 matching over 13 bases. Germline loops: CDR1 MDHEN, CDR2 SYDVKM. There are 16 residues in the CDR3. After removal of 4 bases from V and 6 bases from J, the junction contained 7 bases not matched to a gene. CDR3 DNA sequence: TGTGCCAGCAGTTCAGAACTAGCGGGGGGGCAGGATACGCAGTATTTT. It specifies CASSSELAGGQDTQYF. The variable domain in full, completed from reference TRBV28 and TRBJ2-3, reads DVKVTQSSRYLVKRTGEKVFLECVQDMDHENMFWYRQDPGLGLRLIYFSYDVKMKEKGDIPEGYSVSREKKERFSLILESASTNQTSMYLCASSSELAGGQDTQYFGPGTRLTVL.

This chain uses TRBV25-1 with TRBJ2-7; D not resolved. Trimming left V 4 bases short and J 8 bases short, with 9 bases between. The CDR3 is made up of 11 amino acids. From germline, CDR1 is MGHDK and CDR2 SYGVNS. CDR3 loop: CASSGPVKQYF. CDR3 coding DNA: TGTGCCAGCAGTGGTCCGGTCAAGCAGTACTTC.

The rearrangement uses TRBV29-1 and TRBJ1-5; D not certain. Looked up from germline, CDR1 is SQVTM and CDR2 is ANQGSEA. This CDR3 region has 14 residues. Deletions cut 5 bases from V and 4 bases from J, with 15 bases between. This CDR3 reads CSVRVMGQNQPQHF. The CDR3 DNA is TGCAGCGTTAGGGTGATGGGCCAAAATCAGCCCCAGCATTTT.

The chain carries TRBV12-5 and TRBJ1-5, with a tentative D call TRBD1 (5 bases). V shed 0 bases and J shed 1 base, with 16 bases lying between them. The CDR3 covers 18 residues. CDR1 is LGHNT, CDR2 FRNRAP, per germline. The CDR3 nucleotides are TGTGCTAGTGGTTTGGTCCGGGGACTTAGCAGCAGCAATCAGCCCCAGCATTTT. This translates into CASGLVRGLSSSNQPQHF.

The chain carries TRBV5-4 and TRBJ2-3; 16 nucleotides match TRBD2. With 4 bases clipped from V and 4 bases from J, the junction kept 6 bases outside the gene matches. The CDR3 loop spans 17 amino acids. Germline lookup yields CDR1 SGHNT and CDR2 YYREEE (reference sequence). Here the CDR3 reads CASSLAGTSGRADTQYF. The CDR3 DNA sequence: TGTGCCAGCAGCCTTGCAGGGACTAGCGGGAGGGCAGATACGCAGTATTTT.

The rearrangement uses TRBV7-6 and TRBJ1-4; 7 bases are shared with TRBD1. The ends lost 2 bases at V and 7 bases at J; junction bases unmatched: 1. CDR3 length: 13 amino acids. Germline V gene lookup returns CDR1 SGHVS and CDR2 FNYEAQ. The CDR3 loop is CASSLWDSEKLFF. The CDR3 region has the DNA TGTGCCAGCAGCTTATGGGACAGTGAAAAACTGTTTTTT.

This clone is a singleton in its sample. The genes are TRBV6-1 and TRBJ1-2; D gene ambiguous. Germline loops: CDR1 MNHNS, CDR2 SASEGT. The ends were cut back, 7 bases at V and 2 bases at J, with 17 bases in the middle. The CDR3 totals 15 residues. CDR3 bases: TGTGCCAGCACCTACGCTCGAGAGAGGAACTATGGCTACACCTTC. This codes for CASTYARERNYGYTF.

The chain recombines TRBV18 with TRBJ1-3; D is uncertain. Trimming removed 0 bases from V and 0 bases from J, with 12 bases in between. The CDR3 consists of 17 residues. Per germline, CDR1 KGHSH and CDR2 LQKENI. CDR3 DNA: TGTGCCAGCTCACCACCCTTACAGACGGACTCTGGAAACACCATATATTTT. Translation: CASSPPLQTDSGNTIYF. Drawing the rest from reference TRBV18 and TRBJ1-3, the complete variable domain is NAGVMQNPRHLVRRRGQEARLRCSPMKGHSHVYWYRQLPEEGLKFMVYLQKENIIDESGMPKERFSAEFPKEGPSILRIQQVVRGDSAAYFCASSPPLQTDSGNTIYFGEGSWLTVV.

As to this clone: The sample carries other DNA sequences with the same CDR3. This chain joins TRBV29-1 and TRBJ2-7, with 8 nucleotides matching TRBD1. Per germline, CDR1 SQVTM and CDR2 ANQGSEA. This CDR3 region has 12 residues. Trimming at V came to 4 bases and at J to 4 bases, leaving 3 bases not matched to a gene. The DNA of the CDR3 is TGCAGCGTTGCAGGACAGGGTTACGAGCAGTACTTC. Its translation is CSVAGQGYEQYF.

About this clone: Other nucleotide sequences from this sample produce the same CDR3. V and J are TRBV18 and TRBJ2-1; 7 nucleotides line up with TRBD1. J lost 4 bases, V lost 2 bases, and 2 bases had no gene match. Germline assignment: CDR1 KGHSH and CDR2 LQKENI. The CDR3 spans 14 residues. CDR3 loop: CASSPGTAYNEQFF. In nucleotides, the CDR3 is TGTGCCAGCTCACCAGGGACAGCATACAATGAGCAGTTCTTC.

V and J are TRBV7-9 and TRBJ2-1; D could derive from TRBD1 or TRBD2 (11 bases each). Trimming left V 3 bases short and J 5 bases short, with 26 bases between. The CDR3 is made up of 19 amino acids. Germline V lookup: CDR1 SEHNR, CDR2 FQNEAQ (reference sequence). CDR3 sequence (DNA): TGTGCCAGCAGCTTCCGCGGGACAGGGGGACTAGCGGTTAACAATGAGCAGTTCTTC. Its protein product is CASSFRGTGGLAVNNEQFF.